This passage covers 31 T cell receptor beta chains from one sample sequenced in a study of CD8+ T cells in alopecia areata. The treatment was: oral pan-JAK inhibitor, 5-10 mg twice daily. In each case, RNA was isolated and then reverse transcribed into cDNA as the sequencing template. Assay: immunoSEQ multiplex PCR; the TCRdb copy retains only in-frame clones and omits some. The sample records 200,000 to 250,000 clones, over 60% being singletons. The sequenced sample was CD4+ T cells sorted from blood, obtained between weeks 43 and 45, from a patient treated with tofacitinib. All receptors come from a human donor with alopecia areata.

The rearrangement uses TRBV5-1 and TRBJ2-5; D gene unclear. Trimming cost V 6 bases and J 0 bases, with 12 bases left between them. The CDR3 totals 14 residues. Looked up from germline, CDR1 is SGHRS and CDR2 is YFSETQ. The CDR3 region is CASTTWGNQETQYF. CDR3 coding DNA: TGCGCCAGCACCACCTGGGGTAACCAAGAGACCCAGTACTTC.

The V and J genes are TRBV18 and TRBJ1-1, with D hard to call. V lost 2 bases and J 1 base, leaving 8 bases between the germline ends. Germline V lookup: CDR1 KGHSH, CDR2 LQKENI. The CDR3 has 14 amino acids. The CDR3 is CASSPGAANTEAFF. The DNA for the CDR3 is TGTGCCAGCTCACCAGGAGCTGCGAACACTGAAGCTTTCTTT.

The chain uses TRBV6-5 and TRBJ1-2; D not resolved. The CDR3 length is 15 residues. The germline V and J ends were trimmed by 4 bases and 2 bases, with 14 bases remaining between them. From germline, CDR1 is MNHEY and CDR2 SVGAGI. This CDR3 is CASSSSPRPNYGYTF. CDR3 nucleotide sequence: TGTGCCAGCAGTTCCTCACCTCGGCCCAACTATGGCTACACCTTC.

This chain joins TRBV5-1 and TRBJ2-5, with D uncertain. The CDR3 totals 14 residues. The germline CDR1 and CDR2 sequences are SGHRS and YFSETQ. Between the trimmed V and J ends, which lost 0 bases and 1 base, there was a span of 7 bases. CDR3 protein: CASSLGSFQETQYF. As DNA, the CDR3 is TGCGCCAGCAGCTTGGGGAGTTTCCAAGAGACCCAGTACTTC.

CDR3 sequence (DNA): TGTGCCACCAGCAGAGACTTGGGACCCCGGAGCCACGAGCAGTACTTC. Its translation: CATSRDLGPRSHEQYF. The rearrangement uses TRBV15 and TRBJ2-7, with D possibly called TRBD1 or TRBD2 (5 bases each). The CDR3 is 16 amino acids. Germline lookup yields CDR1 LNHNV and CDR2 YYDKDF (reference sequence). The ends were cut back, 0 bases at V and 5 bases at J, with 17 bases in the middle.

The chain carries TRBV6-1 and TRBJ2-5, with no clear D. The CDR3 consists of 15 residues. V was cut by 0 bases and J by 2 bases, with 10 bases left in between. CDR1 is MNHNS and CDR2 is SASEGT in the germline V gene. CDR3 nucleotides: TGTGCCAGCAGTGAAGCTAGTGCGACACAAGAGACCCAGTACTTC. This encodes CASSEASATQETQYF.

The V gene is TRBV4-1, the J gene TRBJ1-1; D may be TRBD1 (5 bases). The CDR3 consists of 14 residues. Trimming removed 1 base from V and 1 base from J, with 7 bases in between. Germline-derived CDR1 and CDR2 are MGHRA and YSYEKL. Here the CDR3 reads CASSQVTANTEAFF. In nucleotides, the CDR3 is TGCGCCAGCAGCCAAGTGACAGCGAACACTGAAGCTTTCTTT.

CDR3 sequence: CSAGGPSGNTIYF. The CDR3 bases are TGCAGCGCAGGGGGCCCCTCTGGAAACACCATATATTTT. V gene TRBV29-1 combines with J gene TRBJ1-3; 8 nucleotides agree with TRBD1. The CDR3 loop spans 13 amino acids. The germline V gene encodes CDR1 SQVTM and CDR2 ANQGSEA. V lost 7 bases to trimming and J lost 0 bases; unmatched junction nucleotides: 2.

J is TRBJ2-5 and V is TRBV18; a possible D gene is TRBD2 (5 bases). This CDR3 has 14 residues. CDR1 and CDR2 from the germline V gene are KGHSH and LQKENI. V dropped 2 bases and J dropped 1 base, with 8 bases sitting between them. As DNA, the CDR3 is TGTGCCAGCTCACCAAGGAGGACCCAAGAGACCCAGTACTTC. This encodes CASSPRRTQETQYF.

This clone came up a few times. Sequence at one end of the junction differs from germline and may be a read error. This chain joins TRBV4-3 and TRBJ2-1, with D tentatively TRBD2 (5 bases). This CDR3 is 13 amino acids long. CDR1 and CDR2 from the germline V gene are LGHNA and YSLEER. The CDR3 loop reads CASSQDLFGERIF. The CDR3 nucleotides read TGCGCCAGCAGCCAAGATCTATTTGGGGAGAGGATCTTC.

This clone was counted only a few times. The chain has TRBV29-1 and TRBJ2-5; a possible D gene is TRBD1 (6 bases). In germline, CDR1 is SQVTM, CDR2 ANQGSEA. V lost 3 bases and J 7 bases, leaving 15 bases between the germline ends. This CDR3 has 13 amino acids. The CDR3 DNA is TGCAGCGTTGATCTCCAGGGGAGAGGGACCCAGTACTTC. It translates to CSVDLQGRGTQYF.

V is TRBV30 and J is TRBJ1-1; unclear D gene. CDR3 length equals 13 residues. Germline-derived CDR1 and CDR2 are GTSNPN and SVGIG (reference sequence). V was cut by 7 bases and J by 0 bases, with 12 bases left in between. The CDR3 bases are TGTGCCTCATTGACGGCCATGAACACTGAAGCTTTCTTT. It is translated as CASLTAMNTEAFF.

J is TRBJ2-5 and V is TRBV5-1; D unresolved. V was shortened by 0 bases and J by 4 bases, with 7 bases between the two germline ends. Per germline, CDR1 SGHRS and CDR2 YFSETQ. This CDR3 spans 13 amino acids. CDR3 protein: CASSLGIGETQYF. The CDR3 DNA follows: TGCGCCAGCAGCTTGGGAATCGGAGAGACCCAGTACTTC.

J is TRBJ2-5 and V is TRBV11-2; D possibly matches TRBD1 or TRBD2 (5 bases each). This CDR3 is built from 14 residues. V lost 7 bases to trimming and J lost 5 bases, with 17 bases between them. Germline V lookup: CDR1 SGHAT, CDR2 FQNNGV. The CDR3 DNA follows: TGTGCCAGCACCCTCCGGGGCAGGATGGAGACCCAGTACTTC. Amino acid sequence: CASTLRGRMETQYF.

This clone was seen just once. Other DNA sequences in this specimen translate into the identical CDR3. V and J are TRBV29-1 and TRBJ1-1, with D unclear. The V end was cut by 4 bases, the J end by 4 bases, with 7 bases between. The CDR3 is 11 residues long. Germline V lookup: CDR1 SQVTM, CDR2 ANQGSEA. This chain's CDR3 is CSVVAGTEAFF. CDR3 in DNA: TGCAGCGTTGTGGCCGGCACTGAAGCTTTCTTT.

This clone was seen a handful of times. This chain connects TRBV29-1 to TRBJ2-3; 7 bases agree with TRBD2. The CDR3 consists of 13 residues. Per germline, CDR1 SQVTM and CDR2 ANQGSEA. After removal of 5 bases from V and 6 bases from J, the junction contained 8 bases not matched to a gene. CDR3 in amino acids: CSVRTSPTDTQYF. DNA for the CDR3: TGCAGCGTTCGGACTAGTCCCACGGATACGCAGTATTTT.

This clone has a single count. The chain uses TRBV9 and TRBJ1-2; 7 nucleotides agree with TRBD1. Germline V gene sequence: CDR1 SGDLS, CDR2 YYNGEE. V gave up 6 bases and J gave up 2 bases; unmatched junction bases: 7. CDR3 size: 14 residues. The CDR3 region is CASTRTGGNYGYTF. CDR3 sequence (DNA): TGTGCCAGCACCAGGACAGGAGGAAACTATGGCTACACCTTC.

This chain links TRBV5-5 with TRBJ1-5; TRBD1 might be the D (6 bases). CDR3 length equals 15 residues. With 0 bases removed from V and 2 bases from J, the gap between germline ends came to 9 bases. Germline loops: CDR1 SGHKS, CDR2 YYEKEE (reference sequence). CDR3 sequence: CASSLEQGGNQPQHF. In DNA form, the CDR3 reads TGTGCCAGCAGCTTGGAACAGGGCGGCAATCAGCCCCAGCATTTT. Looking up the rest from reference TRBV5-5 and TRBJ1-5 gives the full variable domain: DAGVTQSPTHLIKTRGQQVTLRCSPISGHKSVSWYQQVLGQGPQFIFQYYEKEERGRGNFPDRFSARQFPNYSSELNVNALLLGDSALYLCASSLEQGGNQPQHFGDGTRLSIL.

This chain joins TRBV10-3 and TRBJ1-5; D is possibly TRBD1 (5 bases). The V end lost 10 bases, the J end lost 7 bases, and 14 bases lay between the germline ends. This CDR3 is 12 amino acids long. Germline CDR1 is ENHRY and CDR2 is SYGVKD. The DNA for the CDR3 is TGTGCCACCGGGGCGTACCGCCAGCCCCAGCATTTT. It translates to CATGAYRQPQHF.

This clone was observed once. The J gene is TRBJ2-2, the V gene TRBV5-1, with 9 bases matching TRBD1. Germline CDR1 reads SGHRS; CDR2 reads YFSETQ. This CDR3 region has 15 residues. V trimming: 3 bases; J trimming: 4 bases; junction bases outside the gene matches: 4. Written as DNA, the CDR3 is TGCGCCAGCAGCTCGGGACAGGGATTCACCGGGGAGCTGTTTTTT. The encoded protein is CASSSGQGFTGELFF.

The chain uses TRBV6-6 and TRBJ2-1; possible D gene TRBD2, 5 bases. The CDR3 has 12 residues. Germline V gene data show CDR1 as MNHNY and CDR2 as SVGAGI (reference sequence). The ends were cut back, 2 bases at V and 9 bases at J, with 8 bases in the middle. The CDR3 nucleotides are TGTGCCAGCAGTTACACTAGTGGTGAGCAGTTCTTC. Translation: CASSYTSGEQFF.

This chain connects TRBV5-1 to TRBJ2-1; 7 positions match TRBD2. Germline V CDR1 and CDR2: SGHRS, YFSETQ. This CDR3 contains 15 residues. Trimming cost V 3 bases and J 7 bases; bases outside gene matches: 10. The CDR3 sequence: CASSSTGGEVNEQFF. The CDR3 DNA reads as TGCGCCAGCAGCTCGACGGGGGGTGAAGTAAATGAGCAGTTCTTC. The full variable domain, rest sourced from reference TRBV5-1 and TRBJ2-1, is KAGVTQTPRYLIKTRGQQVTLSCSPISGHRSVSWYQQTPGQGLQFLFEYFSETQRNKGNFPGRFSGRQFSNSRSEMNVSTLELGDSALYLCASSSTGGEVNEQFFGPGTRLTVL.

This clone has just one count. The chain couples TRBV5-6 to TRBJ1-2, with 10 nucleotides matching TRBD1. Losses at the gene ends were 4 bases for V and 6 bases for J; bases not matched to a gene: 3. Germline V gene data show CDR1 as SGHDT and CDR2 as YYEEEE. The CDR3 totals 13 residues. The CDR3 region has the DNA TGTGCCAGCAGCGAGGGGACAGGGGATGGCTACACCTTC. It codes for CASSEGTGDGYTF.

The rearrangement links TRBV5-4 to TRBJ2-3; 12 bases map to TRBD2. Germline CDR1 reads SGHNT; CDR2 reads YYREEE (reference sequence). This CDR3 has 13 amino acids. CDR3 nucleotides: TGTGCGGCAGGACTAGCGGGGACAGATACGCAGTATTTT. It yields the protein CAAGLAGTDTQYF.

This chain uses TRBV27 with TRBJ1-5; D gene uncertain. This CDR3 region has 14 residues. V dropped 3 bases and J dropped 1 base, with 7 bases sitting between them. Germline assignment: CDR1 MNHEY and CDR2 SMNVEV (reference sequence). The CDR3 sequence is CASSFRDSNQPQHF. CDR3 in DNA: TGTGCCAGCAGTTTCCGCGACAGCAATCAGCCCCAGCATTTT.

This rearrangement joins TRBV6-6 to TRBJ1-2; D remains unclear. Germline assignment: CDR1 MNHNY and CDR2 SVGAGI (reference sequence). Trimming took 10 bases from V and 7 from J, leaving 7 bases between them. The CDR3 loop spans 9 amino acids. Here the CDR3 reads CATVGGYTF. CDR3 nucleotide sequence: TGTGCCACTGTCGGTGGCTACACCTTC.

The chain joins TRBV30 to TRBJ1-2, with D unclear. Germline CDR1 and CDR2: GTSNPN and SVGIG (reference sequence). The ends were cut back, 4 bases at V and 4 bases at J, with 13 bases in the middle. The CDR3 contains 13 residues. CDR3 residues: CAWTEGVGYGYTF. The CDR3 nucleotides are TGTGCCTGGACGGAGGGAGTGGGCTATGGCTACACCTTC.

The chain combines TRBV6-1 with TRBJ1-1; D is uncertain. CDR1 is MNHNS, CDR2 SASEGT, per germline. V was pared by 7 bases and J by 2 bases, with 11 bases between. The CDR3 is made up of 13 amino acids. CDR3 loop: CASIGSGNTEAFF. The CDR3 coding sequence is TGTGCCAGCATCGGGTCAGGCAACACTGAAGCTTTCTTT.

J is TRBJ2-5 and V is TRBV2; D assignment may be TRBD1 or TRBD2 (5 bases each). Per the germline V gene, CDR1 is SNHLY and CDR2 is FYNNEI. CDR3 length equals 13 residues. V was pared by 8 bases and J by 4 bases, with 14 bases between. CDR3 sequence: CASRVEGRETQYF. The CDR3 region has the DNA TGTGCCAGCCGCGTCGAGGGGCGAGAGACCCAGTACTTC.

The V call is TRBV5-1, the J call TRBJ1-2, with 8 bases that match TRBD1. The trim removed 4 bases at V and 5 bases at J, leaving 10 bases unmatched. CDR3 length equals 15 residues. The V gene's germline CDR1 is SGHRS and CDR2 YFSETQ. The CDR3 DNA reads as TGCGCCAGCAGCATGGGGGACAGGACTATTTATGGCTACACCTTC. Amino acids: CASSMGDRTIYGYTF.

This clone appeared a few times. The CDR3 sequence: CASSKAVRTGGTYNSPLHF. The CDR3 DNA follows: TGTGCCAGCAGCAAAGCAGTTCGGACAGGGGGGACCTATAATTCACCCCTCCACTTT. The chain joins TRBV21-1 to TRBJ1-6; the table's D call, TRBD1, was not checked against the DNA. TRBV21-1 is recorded as a pseudogene. This CDR3 region has 19 residues.